The source of this T cell receptor (beta chain) is a study of T cells after yellow fever vaccination. Study-wide background: With SMART-Seq v4 Ultra Low Input, the fractions containing low cell numbers were prepared. Study results and caveats: A large majority of primary-vaccination clones showed up again after the booster (around 96% CD4, around 90% CD8). Abundant clonotypes from the bulk population could have been carried over as contaminants into FACS-sorted repertoires.

V was trimmed by 3 bases and J by 1 base, leaving 20 bases between them. Germline V gives CDR1 MNHEY, CDR2 SMNVEV (reference sequence). The CDR3 contains 18 residues. About this clonotype itself: No antigen is known for it.

The authors made TCR cDNA by 5'RACE template switching, adding a universal primer site and UMIs. TCRdb independently ran MiXCR on the 5' RACE reads; one entry per CDR3 protein. The sample has 500,000 to 650,000 distinct CDR3 sequences; approximately 13% are singletons. The receptor was isolated from a man aged 30 to 45 who received the YFV17D yellow fever vaccine. J is TRBJ2-3 and V is TRBV27; TRBD2 is a possible D gene (6 bases). Source: PBMCs, taken on the day of the yellow fever booster vaccination. CDR3 loop: CASSLEGDWGRGTDTQYF. In DNA form, the CDR3 reads TGTGCCAGCAGTTTGGAGGGTGATTGGGGGAGAGGCACAGATACGCAGTATTTT.